The next 28 T cell receptor beta chains were all read from a single sample in a study of T cells in Graves' hyperthyroidism and ophthalmopathy. Researchers took RNA transcripts and amplified the TCR beta CDR3 regions from them. With the HTBI primer set, the TCR CDR3 went through a first round of RT-PCR. TCRdb called the multiplex PCR reads again in MiXCR, with one record for every CDR3 protein. The table records fewer than 450,000 distinct CDR3 sequences, about a sixth of them present only once. What was sequenced was blood. The receptors originated from a woman aged 25 to 45 with Graves' hyperthyroidism that later progressed to Graves' ophthalmopathy.

Note on this clonotype: A clone one base away is much larger, so this may be a read error. The V gene is TRBV6-6, the J gene TRBJ2-7; D call uncertain. The V gene's germline CDR1 is MNHNY and CDR2 SVGAGI (reference sequence). This CDR3 has 12 amino acids. V dropped 2 bases and J dropped 3 bases, with 5 bases sitting between them. CDR3 protein: CASSYGVYEQYF. The CDR3 DNA reads as TGTGCCAGCAGTTACGGGGTCTACGAGCAGTACTTC.

The chain links TRBV20-1 to TRBJ1-1, with TRBD1 as a possible D gene (5 bases). This CDR3 region has 15 residues. V was cut by 0 bases and J by 4 bases, with 15 bases left in between. Germline-derived CDR1 and CDR2 are DFQATT and SNEGSKA (reference sequence). The CDR3 bases are TGCAGTGCTAGAGATCGAGAAGGGGATTTCACTGAAGCTTTCTTT. Translation gives CSARDREGDFTEAFF.

In this sample, this clonotype turned up many times. The chain carries TRBV19 and TRBJ2-5; 8 bases fit TRBD1. The V gene's germline CDR1 is LNHDA and CDR2 SQIVND (reference sequence). The CDR3 covers 17 residues. V was pared by 3 bases and J by 5 bases, with 14 bases of the junction left unmatched. As DNA, the CDR3 is TGTGCCAGTAGTATCCACCCCGCCAGGGGGCTTGTGGAGACCCAGTACTTC. Amino acids: CASSIHPARGLVETQYF.

The chain has TRBV20-1 and TRBJ2-1; 10 bases are a match to TRBD2. The CDR3 totals 15 residues. Germline V CDR1 and CDR2: DFQATT, SNEGSKA (reference sequence). Germline trimming cut 7 bases from V and 10 bases from J; bases unmatched to any gene: 16. CDR3 DNA: TGCAGTGGGACCGGTGCAGCGGGAGGGCCGTGGGAGCAGTTCTTC. Translating gives CSGTGAAGGPWEQFF.

The table lists this clonotype with many counts. Here the CDR3 reads CASSIWVTANTEAFF. The CDR3 DNA reads as TGTGCCAGTAGTATTTGGGTGACAGCGAACACTGAAGCTTTCTTT. The rearrangement joins TRBV19 to TRBJ1-1; possible D gene TRBD1, 5 bases. The germline V gene encodes CDR1 LNHDA and CDR2 SQIVND (reference sequence). The CDR3 consists of 15 residues. Trimming cost V 3 bases and J 1 base, with 12 bases left between them.

This clonotype was recorded at least ten times. CDR3 DNA sequence: TGTGCCAGCAGTCCATCAGGGGGCGCTAACTATGGCTACACCTTC. It translates to CASSPSGGANYGYTF. The rearrangement joins TRBV28 to TRBJ1-2, with 8 bases aligning to TRBD1. The CDR3 loop spans 15 amino acids. The V gene end was trimmed by 5 bases and the J gene end by 0 bases; junction bases not matched to a gene: 5. Germline V CDR1 and CDR2: MDHEN, SYDVKM.

This clonotype was counted ten times or more. This CDR3 reads CSARELAGVITNEQFF. DNA for the CDR3: TGCAGTGCTAGAGAGTTAGCGGGAGTAATTACGAATGAGCAGTTCTTC. J is TRBJ2-1 and V is TRBV20-1, with 9 bases identical to TRBD2. The CDR3 spans 16 residues. Trimming took 0 bases from V and 7 from J; bases not matched to a gene: 10. In germline, CDR1 is DFQATT, CDR2 SNEGSKA (reference sequence).

This clonotype was recorded many times. The rearrangement uses TRBV28 and TRBJ1-2; 11 nucleotides agree with TRBD1. This CDR3 region has 14 residues. J gave up 7 bases and V 4 bases, and 5 bases lay outside the gene matches. Germline-derived CDR1 and CDR2 are MDHEN and SYDVKM. This CDR3 is CASSSGQGASGYTF. The CDR3 DNA sequence: TGTGCCAGCAGTTCCGGACAGGGGGCTAGTGGCTACACCTTC.

At least ten counts were recorded for this clonotype. The V and J genes are TRBV28 and TRBJ2-7, with no clear D. The CDR3 sequence is 12 residues long. The germline gives CDR1 MDHEN, CDR2 SYDVKM. Trimming left V 1 base short and J 3 bases short, with 4 bases between. The CDR3 DNA sequence: TGTGCCAGCAGTTTATCCCACTACGAGCAGTACTTC. Translation gives CASSLSHYEQYF.

This clonotype was counted ten times or more. In nucleotides, the CDR3 is TGTGCCAGCAGTGACGTCTTCAGGGCCAACGTCCTGACTTTC. Translating it yields CASSDVFRANVLTF. This rearrangement joins TRBV6-1 to TRBJ2-6; no clear D. CDR1 is MNHNS and CDR2 is SASEGT in the germline V gene. There are 14 residues in the CDR3. Trimming took off 3 bases at V and 5 bases at J, with 8 bases between the two ends.

A few counts support this clonotype. The rearrangement joins TRBV14 to TRBJ2-1, with TRBD1 matching 7 bases. Losses at the gene ends were 4 bases for V and 3 bases for J; bases not matched to a gene: 6. The CDR3 extends over 15 amino acids. CDR1 SGHDN and CDR2 FVKESK come from the germline V gene. CDR3 loop: CASSRRDRHYNEQFF. The CDR3 DNA reads TGTGCCAGCAGCCGCCGGGACAGACACTACAATGAGCAGTTCTTC.

This clonotype was counted many times. V usage is TRBV20-1 and J usage is TRBJ2-7; possible D gene TRBD1, 6 bases. Germline values: CDR1 DFQATT, CDR2 SNEGSKA (reference sequence). V was shortened by 6 bases and J by 3 bases, with 18 bases between the two germline ends. This CDR3 has 14 residues. CDR3 DNA: TGCAGTGCCCCCGCGGCGAGGGGGAACTACGAGCAGTACTTC. This translates into CSAPAARGNYEQYF.

In its sample, this clonotype was seen many times. Written as DNA, the CDR3 is TGTGCCAGCAGTTTCGCCCCAGGGGAGACCCAGTACTTC. Protein product: CASSFAPGETQYF. The V call is TRBV27, the J call TRBJ2-5; tentative D call: TRBD1 (5 bases). This CDR3 spans 13 amino acids. Deletions cut 3 bases from V and 5 bases from J, with 10 bases between. Per the germline V gene, CDR1 is MNHEY and CDR2 is SMNVEV (reference sequence).

This clonotype was seen many times. V and J are TRBV12-3 or TRBV12-4 and TRBJ2-3; D gene uncertain. The length of the CDR3 is 13 residues. The V and J ends lost 2 bases and 0 bases respectively, with 3 bases between them. DNA for the CDR3: TGTGCCAGCAGTTTATTCAGCACAGATACGCAGTATTTT. Its translation is CASSLFSTDTQYF.

The chain recombines TRBV29-1 with TRBJ2-7; maybe TRBD2 (5 bases). Trimming took off 4 bases at V and 8 bases at J, with 18 bases between the two ends. The CDR3 has 13 residues. Germline CDR1 is SQVTM and CDR2 is ANQGSEA. CDR3 nucleotide sequence: TGCAGCGTTGTCCGGACGGCCGGAGGTCAGCAGTACGTC. Its translation: CSVVRTAGGQQYV.

This sequence joins TRBV12-3 or TRBV12-4 and TRBJ2-7; the match to TRBD1 covers 9 bases. CDR3 length equals 16 residues. The CDR3 DNA reads as TGTACCGGCATGGGAGGGGGACAGGGACGGGGCTACGAGCAGTACTTC. This gives the protein CTGMGGGQGRGYEQYF.

The gene calls are TRBV27 and TRBJ2-3; tentatively, D is TRBD1 or TRBD2 (5 bases each). Germline loops: CDR1 MNHEY, CDR2 SMNVEV (reference sequence). The CDR3 runs to 14 residues. Deletions cut 5 bases from V and 2 bases from J, with 11 bases between. The CDR3 DNA reads TGTGCCAGCAGTCGTGGGACGGCCACAGATACGCAGTATTTT. Amino acids: CASSRGTATDTQYF.

The gene calls are TRBV7-9 and TRBJ2-7; unclear D gene. V was pared by 2 bases and J by 3 bases, with 5 bases between. The CDR3 runs to 12 residues. The germline gives CDR1 SEHNR, CDR2 FQNEAQ (reference sequence). The CDR3 nucleotides read TGTGCCAGCAGCTTACTCCACTACGAGCAGTACTTC. Translation: CASSLLHYEQYF.

This rearrangement joins TRBV11-2 to TRBJ2-7; D not certain. CDR3 length: 14 residues. The V gene lost 7 bases and the J gene lost 0 bases, with 13 bases spanning the gap. Per the germline V gene, CDR1 is SGHAT and CDR2 is FQNNGV. The CDR3 DNA reads TGTGCCAGCATGACCTCCTTCAGCTCCTACGAGCAGTACTTC. Amino acid sequence: CASMTSFSSYEQYF. Complete variable domain (other parts from reference TRBV11-2 and TRBJ2-7): EAGVAQSPRYKIIEKRQSVAFWCNPISGHATLYWYQQILGQGPKLLIQFQNNGVVDDSQLPKDRFSAERLKGVDSTLKIQPAKLEDSAVYLCASMTSFSSYEQYFGPGTRLTVT.

V and J are TRBV19 and TRBJ1-2; D possibly corresponds to TRBD1 (5 bases). Germline V gene sequence: CDR1 LNHDA, CDR2 SQIVND (reference sequence). V was pared by 3 bases and J by 3 bases, with 17 bases between. The CDR3 runs to 16 residues. The CDR3 loop is CASSMSRVGSDYGYTF. The CDR3 DNA reads as TGTGCCAGTAGTATGAGCAGGGTAGGATCGGACTATGGCTACACCTTC.

At least ten counts were recorded for this clonotype. The chain is built from TRBV7-8 and TRBJ1-2; D unclear. V was shortened by 5 bases and J by 0 bases, with 13 bases between the two germline ends. CDR3 size: 15 residues. Germline CDR1 is SGHVS and CDR2 is FQNEAQ. The CDR3 here is CASSPLKATNYGYTF. The CDR3 nucleotides read TGTGCCAGCAGCCCCTTAAAGGCCACTAACTATGGCTACACCTTC. Supplemented by reference TRBV7-8 and TRBJ1-2, the full variable domain reads GAGVSQSPRYKVAKRGQDVALRCDPISGHVSLFWYQQALGQGPEFLTYFQNEAQLDKSGLPSDRFFAERPEGSVSTLKIQRTQQEDSAVYLCASSPLKATNYGYTFGSGTRLTVV.

This clonotype was seen repeatedly, ten times or more. This chain connects TRBV3-1 to TRBJ2-1; 9 bases align to TRBD2. The J segment lost 4 bases and the V segment lost 0 bases, leaving 4 bases of the junction unmatched. CDR3 size: 16 residues. The germline CDR1 and CDR2 sequences are LGHDT and YNNKEL (reference sequence). DNA of the CDR3: TGTGCCAGCAGCCAAGAAGCGGGAGGATTTTACAATGAGCAGTTCTTC. It is translated as CASSQEAGGFYNEQFF.

The table lists this clonotype with many counts. The chain carries TRBV20-1 and TRBJ2-1, with 14 bases fitting TRBD2. Germline CDR1 reads DFQATT; CDR2 reads SNEGSKA (reference sequence). After removal of 5 bases from V and 1 base from J, the junction contained 10 bases not matched to a gene. This CDR3 is 18 amino acids long. This CDR3 reads CSASVGLAGAGSYNEQFF. CDR3 nucleotide sequence: TGCAGTGCTTCTGTGGGACTAGCGGGAGCGGGGTCCTACAATGAGCAGTTCTTC.

In this sample, this clonotype turned up many times. The chain carries TRBV20-1 and TRBJ2-7; 8 bases line up with TRBD2. This CDR3 spans 13 amino acids. Trimming at V came to 1 base and at J to 4 bases, leaving 3 bases not matched to a gene. From germline, CDR1 is DFQATT and CDR2 SNEGSKA (reference sequence). CDR3 nucleotides: TGCAGTGCTAGAGGGACTAGCCGGTACGAGCAGTACTTC. Residues: CSARGTSRYEQYF.

This clonotype has a handful of counts. The chain carries TRBV4-1 and TRBJ1-3; D gene unclear. The CDR3 extends over 13 amino acids. V was cut by 7 bases and J by 4 bases, with 11 bases left in between. The V gene's germline CDR1 is MGHRA and CDR2 YSYEKL. The CDR3 loop reads CASTPVGGNTIYF. The CDR3 DNA sequence: TGCGCCAGCACCCCAGTGGGGGGAAACACCATATATTTT.

In its sample, this clonotype was seen a few times. The chain has TRBV9 and TRBJ2-1; TRBD2 is a possible D gene (7 bases). V was trimmed by 6 bases and J by 6 bases, leaving 25 bases between them. The V gene's germline CDR1 is SGDLS and CDR2 YYNGEE. This CDR3 is 17 amino acids long. The CDR3 DNA is TGTGCCAGCACCACCGGGGGTGGGGGGGGGCTATTCAATGAGCAGTTCTTC. Translation gives CASTTGGGGGLFNEQFF.

There are many counts of this clonotype. The J gene is TRBJ1-2, the V gene TRBV7-6; no clear D gene. CDR1 is SGHVS, CDR2 FNYEAQ, per germline. Trimming shortened V by 5 bases and J by 5 bases, and 9 bases separated the two germline ends. The CDR3 length is 12 residues. In DNA form, the CDR3 reads TGTGCCAGCAGCCCGGGCCAATATGGCTACACCTTC. As protein: CASSPGQYGYTF. The full variable domain, in which reference TRBV7-6 and TRBJ1-2 provide the parts outside the CDR3, is GAGVSQSPRYKVTKRGQDVALRCDPISGHVSLYWYRQALGQGPEFLTYFNYEAQQDKSGLPNDRFSAERPEGSISTLTIQRTEQRDSAMYRCASSPGQYGYTFGSGTRLTVV.

The chain uses TRBV12-3 or TRBV12-4 and TRBJ2-7; no clear D gene. Deletions cut 3 bases from V and 6 bases from J, with 9 bases between. The CDR3 runs to 12 residues. CDR3: CASSFVQAEQYF. The CDR3 DNA is TGTGCCAGCAGTTTTGTGCAGGCCGAGCAGTACTTC.